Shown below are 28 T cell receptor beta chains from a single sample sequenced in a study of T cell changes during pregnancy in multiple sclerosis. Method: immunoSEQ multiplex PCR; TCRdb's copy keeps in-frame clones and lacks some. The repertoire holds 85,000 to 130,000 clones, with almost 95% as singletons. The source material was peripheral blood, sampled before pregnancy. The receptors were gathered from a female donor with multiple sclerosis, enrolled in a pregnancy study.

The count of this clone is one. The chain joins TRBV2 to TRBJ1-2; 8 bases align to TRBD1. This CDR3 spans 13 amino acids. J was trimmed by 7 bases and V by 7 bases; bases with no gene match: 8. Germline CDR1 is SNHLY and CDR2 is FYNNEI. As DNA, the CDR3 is TGTGCCAGCACCCGGACAGGGCGAAGTGGCTACACCTTC. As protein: CASTRTGRSGYTF.

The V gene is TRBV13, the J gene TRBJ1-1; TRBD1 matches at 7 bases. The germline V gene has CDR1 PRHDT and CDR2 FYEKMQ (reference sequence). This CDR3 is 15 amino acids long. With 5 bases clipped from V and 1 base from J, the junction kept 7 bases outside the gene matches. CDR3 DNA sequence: TGTGCCAGCAGCCTCCGGACAGGAGAGAACACTGAAGCTTTCTTT. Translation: CASSLRTGENTEAFF.

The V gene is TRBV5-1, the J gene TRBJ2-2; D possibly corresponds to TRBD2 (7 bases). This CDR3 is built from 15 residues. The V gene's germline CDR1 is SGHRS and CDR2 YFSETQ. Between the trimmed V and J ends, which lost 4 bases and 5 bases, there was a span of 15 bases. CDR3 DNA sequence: TGCGCCAGCAGCATGTCACAGGGAGGGACCGGGGAGCTGTTTTTT. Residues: CASSMSQGGTGELFF.

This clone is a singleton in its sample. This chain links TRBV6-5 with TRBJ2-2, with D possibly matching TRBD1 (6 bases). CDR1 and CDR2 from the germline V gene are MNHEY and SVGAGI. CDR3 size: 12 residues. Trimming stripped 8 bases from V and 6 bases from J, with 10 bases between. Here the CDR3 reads CASHQGPGELFF. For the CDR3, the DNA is TGTGCCAGCCACCAGGGGCCCGGGGAGCTGTTTTTT.

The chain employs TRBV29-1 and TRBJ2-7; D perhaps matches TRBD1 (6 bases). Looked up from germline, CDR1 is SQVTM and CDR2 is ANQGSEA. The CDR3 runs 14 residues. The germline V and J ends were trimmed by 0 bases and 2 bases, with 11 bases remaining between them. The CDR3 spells CSVEEGRGAYEQYF. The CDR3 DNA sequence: TGCAGCGTTGAAGAAGGCAGGGGAGCCTACGAGCAGTACTTC.

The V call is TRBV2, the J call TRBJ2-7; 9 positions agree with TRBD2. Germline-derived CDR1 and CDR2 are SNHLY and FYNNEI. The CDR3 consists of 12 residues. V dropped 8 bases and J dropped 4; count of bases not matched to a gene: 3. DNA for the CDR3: TGTGCCAGCGCGGGAGGGATTTACGAGCAGTACTTC. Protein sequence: CASAGGIYEQYF.

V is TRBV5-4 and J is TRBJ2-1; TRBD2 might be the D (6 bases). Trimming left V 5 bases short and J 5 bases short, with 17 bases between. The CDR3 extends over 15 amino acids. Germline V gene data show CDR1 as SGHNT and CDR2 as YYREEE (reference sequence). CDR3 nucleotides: TGTGCCAGCAGGGGAGGACATGACGCCGACAATGAGCAGTTCTTC. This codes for CASRGGHDADNEQFF. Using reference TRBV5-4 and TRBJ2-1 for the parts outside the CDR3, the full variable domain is ETGVTQSPTHLIKTRGQQVTLRCSSQSGHNTVSWYQQALGQGPQFIFQYYREEENGRGNFPPRFSGLQFPNYSSELNVNALELDDSALYLCASRGGHDADNEQFFGPGTRLTVL.

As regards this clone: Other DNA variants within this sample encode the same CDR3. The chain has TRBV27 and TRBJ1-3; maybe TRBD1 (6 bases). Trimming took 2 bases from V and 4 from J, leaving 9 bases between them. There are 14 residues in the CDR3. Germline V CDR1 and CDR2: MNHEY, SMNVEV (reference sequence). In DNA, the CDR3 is TGTGCCAGCAGTTTAAGGGGGTCCGGAAACACCATATATTTT. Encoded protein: CASSLRGSGNTIYF.

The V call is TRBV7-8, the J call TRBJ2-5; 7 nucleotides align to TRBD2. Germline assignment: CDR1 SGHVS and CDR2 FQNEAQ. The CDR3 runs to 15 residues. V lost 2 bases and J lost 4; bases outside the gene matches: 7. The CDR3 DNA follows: TGTGCCAGCAGCTTACGGGCGGGAGTCGGAGAGACCCAGTACTTC. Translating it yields CASSLRAGVGETQYF.

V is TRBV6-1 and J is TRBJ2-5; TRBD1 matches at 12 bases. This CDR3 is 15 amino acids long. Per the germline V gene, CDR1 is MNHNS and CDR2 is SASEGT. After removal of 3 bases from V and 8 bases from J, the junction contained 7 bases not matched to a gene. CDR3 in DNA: TGTGCCAGCAGTGAGGGGGACAGGGGGCTGATCACCCAGTACTTC. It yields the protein CASSEGDRGLITQYF.

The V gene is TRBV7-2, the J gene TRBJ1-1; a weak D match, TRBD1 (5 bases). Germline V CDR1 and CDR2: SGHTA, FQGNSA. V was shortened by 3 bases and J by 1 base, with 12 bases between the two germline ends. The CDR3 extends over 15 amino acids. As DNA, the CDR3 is TGTGCCAGCAGCTTGGCGGGACTGACGAACACTGAAGCTTTCTTT. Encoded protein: CASSLAGLTNTEAFF.

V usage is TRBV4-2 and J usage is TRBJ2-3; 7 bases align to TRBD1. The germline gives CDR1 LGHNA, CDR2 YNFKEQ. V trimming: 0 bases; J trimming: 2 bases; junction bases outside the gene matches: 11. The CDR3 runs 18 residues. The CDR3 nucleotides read TGTGCCAGCAGCCAAGATGTGGGACAGAGATCCTACACAGATACGCAGTATTTT. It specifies CASSQDVGQRSYTDTQYF.

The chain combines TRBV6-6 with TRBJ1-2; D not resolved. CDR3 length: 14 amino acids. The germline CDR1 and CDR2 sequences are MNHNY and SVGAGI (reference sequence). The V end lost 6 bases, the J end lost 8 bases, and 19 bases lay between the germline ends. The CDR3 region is CASSSRELLPGYTF. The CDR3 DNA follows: TGTGCCAGCAGCTCTCGAGAACTCTTACCGGGCTACACCTTC.

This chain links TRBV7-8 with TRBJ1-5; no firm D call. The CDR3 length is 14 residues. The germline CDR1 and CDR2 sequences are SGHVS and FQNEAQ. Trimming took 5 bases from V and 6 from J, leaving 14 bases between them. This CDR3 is CASSLRSDSQPQHF. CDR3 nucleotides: TGTGCCAGCAGCCTCAGGTCAGATTCTCAGCCCCAGCATTTT.

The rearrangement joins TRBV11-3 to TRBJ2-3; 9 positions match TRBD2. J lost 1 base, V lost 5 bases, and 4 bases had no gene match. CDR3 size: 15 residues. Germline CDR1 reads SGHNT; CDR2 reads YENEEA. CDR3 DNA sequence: TGTGCCAGCAGCCCCAGGACTAGCGGCACAGATACGCAGTATTTT. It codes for CASSPRTSGTDTQYF.

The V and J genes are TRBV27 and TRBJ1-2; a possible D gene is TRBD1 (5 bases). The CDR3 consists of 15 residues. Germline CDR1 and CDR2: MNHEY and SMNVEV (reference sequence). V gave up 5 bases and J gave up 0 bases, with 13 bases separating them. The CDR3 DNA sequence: TGTGCCAGCAGTCCAACCGAGACAGCTAACTATGGCTACACCTTC. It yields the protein CASSPTETANYGYTF.

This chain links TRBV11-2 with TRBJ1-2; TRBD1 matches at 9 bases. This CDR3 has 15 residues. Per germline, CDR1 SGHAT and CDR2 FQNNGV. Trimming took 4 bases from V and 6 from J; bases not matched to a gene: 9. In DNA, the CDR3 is TGTGCCAGCAGCTCCCCGACAGGGGGATTGGATGGCTACACCTTC. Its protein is CASSSPTGGLDGYTF.

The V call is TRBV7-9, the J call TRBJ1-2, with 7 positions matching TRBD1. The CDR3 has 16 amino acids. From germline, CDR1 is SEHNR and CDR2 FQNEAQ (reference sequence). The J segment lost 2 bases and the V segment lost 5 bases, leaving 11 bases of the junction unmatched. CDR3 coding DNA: TGTGCCAGCAGCCCAGGGGGGCGTGTGGGGAACTATGGCTACACCTTC. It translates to CASSPGGRVGNYGYTF.

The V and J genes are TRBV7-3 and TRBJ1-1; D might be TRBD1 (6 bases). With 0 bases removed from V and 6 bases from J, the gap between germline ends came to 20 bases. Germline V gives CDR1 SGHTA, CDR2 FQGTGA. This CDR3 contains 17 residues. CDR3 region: CASSLTGGVLGGPEAFF. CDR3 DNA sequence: TGTGCCAGCAGCTTAACGGGAGGGGTCTTAGGGGGGCCTGAAGCTTTCTTT.

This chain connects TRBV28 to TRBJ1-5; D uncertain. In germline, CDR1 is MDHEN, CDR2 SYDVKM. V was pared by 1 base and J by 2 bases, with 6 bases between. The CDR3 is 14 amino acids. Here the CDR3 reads CASSLFGGNQPQHF. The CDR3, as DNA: TGTGCCAGCAGTTTATTCGGTGGCAATCAGCCCCAGCATTTT. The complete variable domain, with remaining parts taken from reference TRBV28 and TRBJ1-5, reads DVKVTQSSRYLVKRTGEKVFLECVQDMDHENMFWYRQDPGLGLRLIYFSYDVKMKEKGDIPEGYSVSREKKERFSLILESASTNQTSMYLCASSLFGGNQPQHFGDGTRLSIL.

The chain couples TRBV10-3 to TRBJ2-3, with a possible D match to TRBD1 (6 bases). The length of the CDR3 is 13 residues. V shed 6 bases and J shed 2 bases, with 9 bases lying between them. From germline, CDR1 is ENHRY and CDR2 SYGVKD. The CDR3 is CAISRGNTDTQYF. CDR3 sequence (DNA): TGTGCCATCAGCAGGGGAAACACAGATACGCAGTATTTT.

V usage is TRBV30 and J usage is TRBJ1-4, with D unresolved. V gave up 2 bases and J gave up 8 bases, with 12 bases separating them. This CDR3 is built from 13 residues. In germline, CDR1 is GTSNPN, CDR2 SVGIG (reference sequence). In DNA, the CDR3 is TGTGCCTGGAGTCTGACCCCGGGGGAAAAACTGTTTTTT. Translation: CAWSLTPGEKLFF.

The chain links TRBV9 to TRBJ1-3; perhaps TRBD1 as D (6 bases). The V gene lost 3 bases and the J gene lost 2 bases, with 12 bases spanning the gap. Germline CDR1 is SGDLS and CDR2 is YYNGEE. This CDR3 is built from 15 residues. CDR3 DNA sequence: TGTGCCAGCAGCGGAACAGGGATCCCTGGAAACACCATATATTTT. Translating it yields CASSGTGIPGNTIYF.

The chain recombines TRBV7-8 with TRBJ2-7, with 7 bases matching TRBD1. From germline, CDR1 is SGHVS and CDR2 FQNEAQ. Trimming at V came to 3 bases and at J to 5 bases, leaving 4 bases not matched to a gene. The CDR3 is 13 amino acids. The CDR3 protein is CASSFYTGDEQYF. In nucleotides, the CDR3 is TGTGCCAGCAGCTTCTATACAGGGGACGAGCAGTACTTC.

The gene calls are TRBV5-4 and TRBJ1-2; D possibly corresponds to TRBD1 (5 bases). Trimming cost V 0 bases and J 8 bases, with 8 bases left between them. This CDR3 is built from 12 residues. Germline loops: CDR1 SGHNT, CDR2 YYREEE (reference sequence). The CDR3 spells CASSLGGDGYTF. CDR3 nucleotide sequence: TGTGCCAGCAGCTTGGGCGGGGACGGCTACACCTTC.

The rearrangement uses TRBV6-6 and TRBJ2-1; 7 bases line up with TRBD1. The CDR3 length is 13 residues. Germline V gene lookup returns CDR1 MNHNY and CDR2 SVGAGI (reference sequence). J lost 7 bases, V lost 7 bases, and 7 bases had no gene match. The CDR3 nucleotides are TGTGCCAGCACTCCAGGGGGTCTAAATGAGCAGTTCTTC. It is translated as CASTPGGLNEQFF.

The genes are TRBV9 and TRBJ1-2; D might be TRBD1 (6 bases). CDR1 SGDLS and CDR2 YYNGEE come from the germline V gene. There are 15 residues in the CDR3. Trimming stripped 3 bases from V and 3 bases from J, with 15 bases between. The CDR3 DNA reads TGTGCCAGCAGCGCACCACTAGGGGGTCACTATGGCTACACCTTC. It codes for CASSAPLGGHYGYTF.

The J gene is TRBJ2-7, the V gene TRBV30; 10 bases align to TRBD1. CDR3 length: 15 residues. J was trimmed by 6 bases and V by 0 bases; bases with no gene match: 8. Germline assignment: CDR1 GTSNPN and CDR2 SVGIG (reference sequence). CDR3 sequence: CAWSVGTGVRSEQYF. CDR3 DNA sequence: TGTGCCTGGAGTGTGGGGACAGGGGTAAGATCCGAGCAGTACTTC.